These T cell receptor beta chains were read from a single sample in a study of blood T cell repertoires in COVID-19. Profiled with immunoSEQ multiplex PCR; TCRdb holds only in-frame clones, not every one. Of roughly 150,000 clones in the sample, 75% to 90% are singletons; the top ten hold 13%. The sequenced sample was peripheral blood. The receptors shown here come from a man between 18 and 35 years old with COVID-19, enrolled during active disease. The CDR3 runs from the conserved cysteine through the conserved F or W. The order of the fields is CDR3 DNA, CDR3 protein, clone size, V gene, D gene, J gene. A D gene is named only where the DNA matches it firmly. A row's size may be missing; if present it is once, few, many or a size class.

TGTGCCAGCAGCTTAAGTGGGACAAGAGACAATGAGCAGTTCTTC CASSLSGTRDNEQFF . TRBV7-3 . TRBJ2-1
TGTGCCAGCAGCCCACTGACAGGCTCTGGAAACACCATATATTTT CASSPLTGSGNTIYF . TRBV13 . TRBJ1-3
TGTGCCAGCAGCCGGGGGGATACGCAGTATTTT CASSRGDTQYF . TRBV9 . TRBJ2-3
TGTGCCAGCAGTTTAGTACCGGAGACCCAGTACTTC CASSLVPETQYF . TRBV6-2/TRBV6-3 . TRBJ2-5
TGTGCCAGCAGTTTATTCTCCGTGCGCAGGGGGCGAGAAAGGGGCTCCTATAATTCACCCCTCCACTTT CASSLFSVRRGRERGSYNSPLHF . TRBV28 TRBD1 TRBJ1-6
TGTGCCAGCAGCTTAATCATGGGCCCGTACAATGAGCAGTTCTTC CASSLIMGPYNEQFF . TRBV11-2 . TRBJ2-1
TGTGCCAGCAGCTGGCGGGACCGCCCCTACGAGCAGTACTTC CASSWRDRPYEQYF . TRBV5-4 . TRBJ2-7
TGTGCCAGCAGCGTTACTAGCGGGGGTGGGGATACGCAGTATTTT CASSVTSGGGDTQYF . TRBV9 TRBD2 TRBJ2-3
TGTGCCAGCAGCCAACGGGAGAGGGCTGAGCAGTTCTTC CASSQRERAEQFF . TRBV14 . TRBJ2-1
TGTGCCAGTAGTTTTACCGGGACTACGACCTACGAGCAGTACTTC CASSFTGTTTYEQYF . TRBV19 TRBD2 TRBJ2-7
TGTGCCAGCAGTTTGCACAGCCTCTCCTACGAGCAGTACTTC CASSLHSLSYEQYF . TRBV6-5 . TRBJ2-7
TGTGCCAGCAGTTTCATGAACACCGGGGAGCTGTTTTTT CASSFMNTGELFF . TRBV27 . TRBJ2-2
TGTGCCAGCTCACCACGCCAGGGGCCAAGCACAGATACGCAGTATTTT CASSPRQGPSTDTQYF . TRBV18 . TRBJ2-3
TGTGCCAGCCCAAGGATTGCGGACACTGAAGCTTTCTTT CASPRIADTEAFF . TRBV5-4 . TRBJ1-1
TGTGCCAGCAGCTGGACAGGGAGCTCCTACGAGCAGTACTTC CASSWTGSSYEQYF . TRBV7-2 TRBD1 TRBJ2-7
TGTGCCAGCAGCTTACGCGCGGGAGGCTCCTACGAGCAGTACTTC CASSLRAGGSYEQYF . TRBV7-8 TRBD2 TRBJ2-7
TGTGCCAGCAGCTTCACAGGGGAATATGGCTACACCTTC CASSFTGEYGYTF . TRBV7-9 TRBD1 TRBJ1-2
TGTGCCAGTAGCACTAGCGGAAGAGCATCTGGGGCCAACGTCCTGACTTTC CASSTSGRASGANVLTF . TRBV19 TRBD2 TRBJ2-6
TGTGCCAGCAGCGACACAGGGTACACTGAAGCTTTCTTT CASSDTGYTEAFF . TRBV7-9 . TRBJ1-1
TGCAGTGTTCGGGAGTCGAGGGAGCAGTACTTC CSVRESREQYF . TRBV20-1 . TRBJ2-7
TGTGCCAGCAAATTACCGGGTTATCAGCCCCAGCATTTT CASKLPGYQPQHF . TRBV28 . TRBJ1-5
TGTGCCAGCAGCGGAAATAGCGGGAGGGCCGCCAATGGGGAGCAGTTCTTC CASSGNSGRAANGEQFF . TRBV7-9 TRBD2 TRBJ2-1
TGTGCCACCAGCCGCCGGGGAACAGATACGCAGTATTTT CATSRRGTDTQYF . TRBV15 . TRBJ2-3
TGTGCCAGCAGGAGAGACAGAACTGAAGCTTTCTTT CASRRDRTEAFF . TRBV12-3/TRBV12-4 . TRBJ1-1
TGTGCCACGACCCGGACATATCTAGAGACCCAGTACTTC CATTRTYLETQYF . TRBV10-3 . TRBJ2-5
TGCGCCAGCAGCTCCTTCGGGACAGGGGACATGAACACTGAAGCTTTCTTT CASSSFGTGDMNTEAFF . TRBV5-1 TRBD1 TRBJ1-1
TGTGCCAGCAGCGAAACGGACAACAATGAGCAGTTCTTC CASSETDNNEQFF . TRBV6-4 . TRBJ2-1
TGTGCCAGCAGTTACTCGCGGGGGCGGAATGAAAAACTGCTTTTT CASSYSRGRNEKLLF . TRBV6-2/TRBV6-3 . TRBJ1-4
TGTGCCAGCTGCCAGGGCTATGGCTACACCTTC CASCQGYGYTF . TRBV2 . TRBJ1-2
TGTGCCAGCAGCCTGCGGGGGTTGGAGGATCAGCCCCAGCATTTT CASSLRGLEDQPQHF . TRBV6-2/TRBV6-3 . TRBJ1-5
TGTGCCAGCAGTCAGAACTATGAAGCTTTCTTT CASSQNYEAFF . TRBV14 . TRBJ1-1
TGTGCCAGCAGCCCCACAGGGTCTAGGGAAAAACTGTTTTTT CASSPTGSREKLFF . TRBV5-4 . TRBJ1-4
TGTGCCAGCTCACCGGGAGGAGTCTACGAGCAGTACTTC CASSPGGVYEQYF few TRBV18 . TRBJ2-7
TGTGCCAGCAGACGAAGAGGAGTTGCCTACAATGAGCAGTTCTTC CASRRRGVAYNEQFF . TRBV27 . TRBJ2-1
TGTGCCAGCAGCTTACCGTCTAGTTGGAATGAGCAGTTCTTC CASSLPSSWNEQFF . TRBV7-9 . TRBJ2-1
TGTGCCTGGAGTGTAGGGGGGACAGGGTCCTACGAGCAGTACTTC CAWSVGGTGSYEQYF . TRBV30 TRBD1 TRBJ2-7
TGTGCCAGTAGTATTGTCTATAGGGGACTAGCGGTCCAAGAGACCCAGTACTTC CASSIVYRGLAVQETQYF . TRBV19 TRBD2 TRBJ2-5
TGTGCCAGCAGTCCTCCCGGCCGCTCTAGCGGGAGTTTCTACGAGCAGTACTTC CASSPPGRSSGSFYEQYF . TRBV13 TRBD2 TRBJ2-7
TGTGCCAGCAGTGGTCCGGACAGGGGAGAAGGTTTCGGCAAACTGTTTTTT CASSGPDRGEGFGKLFF . TRBV2 TRBD1 TRBJ1-4
TGTGCTGGACAAAGCGGGATATCCTACAATGAGCAGTTCTTC CAGQSGISYNEQFF . TRBV30 TRBD2 TRBJ2-1
TGTGCCACCGACAGGGGTATTGGCGGGGGATCCTACAATGAGCAGTTCTTC CATDRGIGGGSYNEQFF . TRBV10-3 . TRBJ2-1
TGCAGCGTTGAATCTGTCTATGGCTACACCTTC CSVESVYGYTF . TRBV29-1 . TRBJ1-2
TGTGCCAGCAGCTTAGCTAGGGGTTCACCCCTCCACTTT CASSLARGSPLHF . TRBV11-2 . TRBJ1-6
TGTGCCAGTAGTATAGCGGAGGGGGCGTCCAAAAACATTCAGTACTTC CASSIAEGASKNIQYF . TRBV19 . TRBJ2-4
TGCGCCAGCAGCCAAGAAATCCCAGCTAACTATGGCTACACCTTC CASSQEIPANYGYTF . TRBV4-3 . TRBJ1-2
TGCGCCAGCAGCTTGGGTAGGACTACCTACGAGCAGTACTTC CASSLGRTTYEQYF . TRBV5-1 . TRBJ2-7
TGTGCCACCGCCGCGGAGGGCGGCGAGCAGTACTTC CATAAEGGEQYF . TRBV24-1 . TRBJ2-7
TGCGCCAGCAGCTTGTTACAGGGTAATCCCTACGAGCAGTACTTC CASSLLQGNPYEQYF . TRBV5-1 . TRBJ2-7
TGTGCCAGCAGGTCCTCTTTCACAGGCAACACTGAAGCTTTCTTT CASRSSFTGNTEAFF . TRBV13 . TRBJ1-1
TGTGCCAGCAGCCAAGATCTCTACGAGCAGTACTTC CASSQDLYEQYF . TRBV14 . TRBJ2-7
TGTGCCTGGAGTGTAAAAGCGGGAGACTACGAGCAGTACTTC CAWSVKAGDYEQYF . TRBV30 TRBD2 TRBJ2-7
TGTGCCAGTAGTAGGGACAGAAATCAGCCCCAGCATTTT CASSRDRNQPQHF . TRBV19 TRBD1 TRBJ1-5
TGTGCCAGCAGTTCAGGGACAGGGGGATATGGCTACACCTTC CASSSGTGGYGYTF . TRBV27 TRBD1 TRBJ1-2
TGTGCCAGCAGCGCGCCGAGAGGGCCTCCCGGAGCTTTCTTT CASSAPRGPPGAFF . TRBV5-8 . TRBJ1-1
TGTGCCAGCTCACCTCTCGGGACAAGTTTTTCTGGGGCCAACGTCCTGACTTTC CASSPLGTSFSGANVLTF . TRBV18 . TRBJ2-6
TGTGCCACCAGCGAGGAGTATTCACCCCTCCACTTT CATSEEYSPLHF . TRBV15 . TRBJ1-6
TGTGCCTGGAGTAGGTTTGGACAGGGAGGAACCGGGGAGCTGTTTTTT CAWSRFGQGGTGELFF . TRBV30 TRBD1 TRBJ2-2
TGCGCCAGCAGCCGCCGGGGGGAGCCAGAGACCCAGTACTTC CASSRRGEPETQYF . TRBV5-1 TRBD2 TRBJ2-5